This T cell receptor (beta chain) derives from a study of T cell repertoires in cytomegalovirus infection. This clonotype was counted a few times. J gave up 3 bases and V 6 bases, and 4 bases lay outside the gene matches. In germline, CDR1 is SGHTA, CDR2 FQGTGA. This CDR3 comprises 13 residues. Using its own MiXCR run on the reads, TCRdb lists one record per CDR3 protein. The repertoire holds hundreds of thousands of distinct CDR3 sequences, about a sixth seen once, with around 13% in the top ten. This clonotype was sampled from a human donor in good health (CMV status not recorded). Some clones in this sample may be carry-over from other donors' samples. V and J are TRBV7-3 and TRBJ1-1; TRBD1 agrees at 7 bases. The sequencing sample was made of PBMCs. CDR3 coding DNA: TGTGCCAGCAGGCTGACAGGGTACACTGAAGCTTTCTTT. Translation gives CASRLTGYTEAFF.